This paragraph reports one T cell receptor (beta chain). Germline-derived CDR1 and CDR2 are LNHDA and SQIVND (reference sequence). V lost 6 bases and J lost 4; bases outside the gene matches: 5. The CDR3 is 13 amino acids. This sample stems from a study of blood T cell repertoires in COVID-19. TCRdb's table, derived via immunoSEQ multiplex PCR, lists solely in-frame clones and lacks some. The sample has under 40,000 clones, 65% to 90% seen once. The chain joins TRBV19 to TRBJ1-1, with 7 bases aligning to TRBD1. The sequence was collected from a woman older than 75 with active or convalescent COVID-19. Sequencing input: peripheral blood. CDR3: CASRGDSVTEAFF. As DNA, the CDR3 is TGTGCCAGTAGGGGGGACAGCGTCACTGAAGCTTTCTTT. Full variable domain (outside the CDR3, taken from reference TRBV19 and TRBJ1-1): DGGITQSPKYLFRKEGQNVTLSCEQNLNHDAMYWYRQDPGQGLRLIYYSQIVNDFQKGDIAEGYSVSREKKESFPLTVTSAQKNPTAFYLCASRGDSVTEAFFGQGTRLTVV.